The present entry profiles one T cell receptor (beta chain) with its context. CDR3 length: 15 residues. The germline V gene has CDR1 MGHDK and CDR2 SYGVNS. Trimming cost V 2 bases and J 10 bases; bases outside gene matches: 13. Per the original methods: Estimates of nucleated cell counts were drawn from the amplification of reference gene primers. Here immunoSEQ multiplex PCR was the method, and the copy in TCRdb shows in-frame clones only, minus some. For V, J and clone size, that table is used; D and trimming come from the DNA. The sample has 300,000 to 350,000 clones; about 86% are singletons. This record belongs to a study of blood T cell repertoires in COVID-19. Study-wide context: Acute-phase and convalescent COVID-19 samples originated in the United States, Italy and Spain. The analysed material was cDNA or gDNA that came from T cells, B-cell-depleted T cells, or PBMCs.

This chain uses TRBV25-1 with TRBJ2-5; 7 bases are shared with TRBD2. The sequence was obtained from a middle-aged woman with acute COVID-19. The sequenced material came from PBMCs or T cells enriched from blood (not recorded which). The CDR3 coding sequence is TGTGCCAGCAGTGAAGATGGCGGGGGATGGGATGGCCAGTACTTC. The encoded protein is CASSEDGGGWDGQYF.